This TCR beta chain came from a study of CD8 T cells in ankylosing spondylitis. Study outcomes and limitations: It appeared that ankylosing spondylitis blood was characterized by a TCR beta motif of 8 or 9 highly homologous variants.

CDR1 and CDR2 (germline): SGHRS, YFSETQ. V shed 2 bases, J shed 9 bases, and the junction held 4 bases outside the gene matches. The CDR3 totals 13 residues. Points on this clonotype: The antigen is unknown.

TCRdb re-called the 5' RACE reads through MiXCR, storing one row per CDR3 protein. This table holds 200,000 to 300,000 distinct CDR3 sequences, about 11% found once. This sequence was found in a male donor with ankylosing spondylitis or in good health (not recorded which). The chain is built from TRBV5-1 and TRBJ2-1; TRBD2 aligns across 8 bases. Input material: blood, either unsorted or a sorted T cell fraction (not recorded which). The CDR3 is CASSFGLAGEQFF. Written as DNA, the CDR3 is TGCGCCAGCAGCTTCGGACTAGCCGGTGAGCAGTTCTTC.